These 10 T cell receptor beta chains were all obtained from the same sample, sequenced in a study of T-cell reconstitution after alpha-beta-depleted transplantation in children. The TCRbeta library was prepared with unique molecular identifiers. TCRdb re-analysed the PCR reads in MiXCR, keeping a single row per CDR3 protein. The data show a few hundred thousand distinct CDR3 sequences, with 15% to 20% seen just once and roughly 29% held by the top ten. The sequencing used PBMCs, mostly from graft donor cells, collected 360 days after TCRalphabeta/CD19-depleted stem cell transplant. The source of these receptors is a boy in the first two years of life who had a stem cell transplant for Wiskott-Aldrich syndrome, so the T cells may come from the graft donor.

The chain uses TRBV6-1 and TRBJ2-7; D remains ambiguous. This CDR3 has 16 residues. V was pared by 6 bases and J by 3 bases, with 21 bases between. CDR1 and CDR2 (germline): MNHNS, SASEGT. The CDR3 nucleotides are TGTGCCAGCAGCCAAAGATCAAGTACCCTTGACTACGAGCAGTACTTC. The encoded protein is CASSQRSSTLDYEQYF.

CDR3 sequence reads: CASSPSRLAATDTQYF. The CDR3 nucleotides are TGTGCCAGCAGCCCCAGTCGACTAGCGGCAACAGATACGCAGTATTTT. The chain employs TRBV7-9 and TRBJ2-3, with TRBD2 matching over 9 bases. This CDR3 spans 16 amino acids. V shed 5 bases and J 3 bases; nucleotides not matched to a gene: 9. Germline CDR1 reads SEHNR; CDR2 reads FQNEAQ (reference sequence).

The gene calls are TRBV5-1 and TRBJ1-1, with TRBD1 matching 7 bases. The CDR3 is 14 residues long. J lost 1 base, V lost 4 bases, and 4 bases had no gene match. CDR1 and CDR2 from the germline V gene are SGHRS and YFSETQ. The DNA of the CDR3 is TGCGCCAGCAGCAGGGGGACAGCGAACACTGAAGCTTTCTTT. Translation: CASSRGTANTEAFF.

V gene TRBV7-8 combines with J gene TRBJ2-7, with unresolved D. Germline CDR1 is SGHVS and CDR2 is FQNEAQ. CDR3 size: 13 residues. The germline V and J ends were trimmed by 8 bases and 2 bases, with 13 bases remaining between them. CDR3: CASGVSMTYEQYF. The CDR3 DNA follows: TGTGCCAGCGGGGTATCGATGACCTACGAGCAGTACTTC. Filled out from reference TRBV7-8 and TRBJ2-7, the complete variable domain reads GAGVSQSPRYKVAKRGQDVALRCDPISGHVSLFWYQQALGQGPEFLTYFQNEAQLDKSGLPSDRFFAERPEGSVSTLKIQRTQQEDSAVYLCASGVSMTYEQYFGPGTRLTVT.

In this sample, this clonotype turned up a few times. The J gene is TRBJ2-7, the V gene TRBV28; TRBD1 aligns across 7 bases. Germline CDR1 reads MDHEN; CDR2 reads SYDVKM. This CDR3 contains 13 residues. V trimming: 6 bases; J trimming: 3 bases; junction bases outside the gene matches: 5. The CDR3 loop reads CASSHGTVYEQYF. In nucleotides, the CDR3 is TGTGCCAGCAGCCATGGGACAGTCTACGAGCAGTACTTC. Looking up the rest from reference TRBV28 and TRBJ2-7 gives the full variable domain: DVKVTQSSRYLVKRTGEKVFLECVQDMDHENMFWYRQDPGLGLRLIYFSYDVKMKEKGDIPEGYSVSREKKERFSLILESASTNQTSMYLCASSHGTVYEQYFGPGTRLTVT.

The gene calls are TRBV12-3 or TRBV12-4 and TRBJ2-1; either TRBD1 or TRBD2 may fit D (5 bases each). The CDR3 has 17 residues. Trimming left V 6 bases short and J 6 bases short, with 24 bases between. The chain's CDR3 is CASSRSRGTGLRNEQFF. The CDR3 DNA reads TGTGCCAGCAGCCGCAGTAGAGGGACGGGGCTACGCAATGAGCAGTTCTTC.

This sequence joins TRBV24-1 and TRBJ2-5; unclear D gene. Germline CDR1 KGHDR, CDR2 SFDVKD. The CDR3 runs to 14 residues. V was trimmed by 2 bases and J by 0 bases, leaving 6 bases between them. CDR3 bases: TGTGCCACCAGTGATTGGGCTTACCAAGAGACCCAGTACTTC. Encoded protein: CATSDWAYQETQYF.

V usage is TRBV9 and J usage is TRBJ2-5; 7 bases map to TRBD2. CDR1 and CDR2 from the germline V gene are SGDLS and YYNGEE. There are 14 residues in the CDR3. V dropped 1 base and J dropped 5; count of bases not matched to a gene: 5. The DNA for the CDR3 is TGTGCCAGCAGCGTACGGGTGGGAGGGGAGACCCAGTACTTC. Translating gives CASSVRVGGETQYF. Full variable domain (rest looked up from reference TRBV9 and TRBJ2-5): DSGVTQTPKHLITATGQRVTLRCSPRSGDLSVYWYQQSLDQGLQFLIQYYNGEERAKGNILERFSAQQFPDLHSELNLSSLELGDSALYFCASSVRVGGETQYFGPGTRLLVL.

This chain joins TRBV7-2 and TRBJ2-7; D perhaps matches TRBD1 (5 bases). Germline V CDR1 and CDR2: SGHTA, FQGNSA. This CDR3 region has 14 residues. V was pared by 6 bases and J by 0 bases, with 12 bases between. The CDR3 region is CASRTTASSYEQYF. DNA for the CDR3: TGTGCCAGCAGGACGACAGCGAGCTCCTACGAGCAGTACTTC.

V usage is TRBV5-1 and J usage is TRBJ2-7, with 11 bases that match TRBD1. V was clipped by 4 bases and J by 3 bases; unmatched bases: 6. Looked up from germline, CDR1 is SGHRS and CDR2 is YFSETQ. The CDR3 covers 15 residues. The chain's CDR3 is CASSVAGTGGYEQYF. The CDR3 nucleotides are TGCGCCAGCAGCGTGGCCGGGACAGGGGGCTACGAGCAGTACTTC.